The next 26 T cell receptor beta chains were all read from a single sample in a study of blood T cell repertoires in COVID-19. Profiling relied on immunoSEQ multiplex PCR, and the TCRdb table lists in-frame clones only, not all of them. The table includes 95,000 to 150,000 clones, approximately 90% detected once. The sequenced sample was peripheral blood. The source of these receptors is a woman aged 80 or over with acute or convalescent COVID-19.

This chain joins TRBV27 and TRBJ2-1; TRBD2 matches at 13 bases. The V and J ends lost 6 bases and 3 bases, in that order; junction bases with no gene match: 2. The CDR3 is made up of 15 amino acids. Looked up from germline, CDR1 is MNHEY and CDR2 is SMNVEV (reference sequence). In DNA, the CDR3 is TGTGCCAGCAGGGGGACTAGCGGGAACTACAATGAGCAGTTCTTC. It translates to CASRGTSGNYNEQFF.

The chain carries TRBV19 and TRBJ2-3; D gene unclear. V lost 6 bases, J lost 2 bases, and 15 bases lay in between. From germline, CDR1 is LNHDA and CDR2 SQIVND (reference sequence). The CDR3 is 15 residues long. This chain's CDR3 is CASRSGAVNTDTQYF. The CDR3 region has the DNA TGTGCCAGTAGAAGTGGAGCAGTAAACACAGATACGCAGTATTTT.

This chain connects TRBV19 to TRBJ1-5; 8 bases are a match to TRBD1. CDR1 and CDR2 (germline): LNHDA, SQIVND (reference sequence). This CDR3 comprises 15 residues. V was clipped by 5 bases and J by 2 bases; unmatched bases: 5. CDR3 residues: CASSRDRGGNQPQHF. CDR3 DNA: TGTGCCAGTAGTCGAGACAGGGGCGGCAATCAGCCCCAGCATTTT.

V gene TRBV18 combines with J gene TRBJ2-2; possible D gene TRBD2, 6 bases. In germline, CDR1 is KGHSH, CDR2 LQKENI. This CDR3 comprises 15 residues. Trimming shortened V by 3 bases and J by 3 bases, and 11 bases separated the two germline ends. In DNA, the CDR3 is TGTGCCAGCTCACCCGGGACTGCTGACACCGGGGAGCTGTTTTTT. Its protein is CASSPGTADTGELFF.

J is TRBJ2-6 and V is TRBV7-2, with TRBD1 matching 9 bases. Unmatched junction bases numbered 5, after V lost 5 bases and J lost 0 bases. CDR3 length: 17 amino acids. CDR1 and CDR2 (germline): SGHTA, FQGNSA. CDR3 sequence reads: CASSPGTGPSGANVLTF. CDR3 in DNA: TGTGCCAGCAGCCCCGGGACAGGGCCCTCTGGGGCCAACGTCCTGACTTTC.

V gene TRBV7-9 combines with J gene TRBJ2-2, with a tentative D call TRBD1 (5 bases). This CDR3 has 16 residues. Per the germline V gene, CDR1 is SEHNR and CDR2 is FQNEAQ (reference sequence). V lost 6 bases, J lost 1 base, and 15 bases lay in between. The DNA for the CDR3 is TGTGCCAGCAGTTTACAAGGGGTTATGAACACCGGGGAGCTGTTTTTT. Amino acids: CASSLQGVMNTGELFF. Drawing the rest from reference TRBV7-9 and TRBJ2-2, the complete variable domain is DTGVSQNPRHKITKRGQNVTFRCDPISEHNRLYWYRQTLGQGPEFLTYFQNEAQLEKSRLLSDRFSAERPKGSFSTLEIQRTEQGDSAMYLCASSLQGVMNTGELFFGEGSRLTVL.

This rearrangement joins TRBV7-2 to TRBJ2-5; 8 positions match TRBD1. The CDR3 runs to 14 residues. J lost 5 bases, V lost 4 bases, and 6 bases had no gene match. Germline V lookup: CDR1 SGHTA, CDR2 FQGNSA. CDR3 nucleotides: TGTGCCAGCAGCTCTCGGACAGGGCGGGAGACCCAGTACTTC. Its protein is CASSSRTGRETQYF.

The chain is built from TRBV29-1 and TRBJ2-7; TRBD2 matches 11 bases. J lost 3 bases, V lost 1 base, and 11 bases had no gene match. The CDR3 runs to 17 residues. Germline lookup yields CDR1 SQVTM and CDR2 ANQGSEA. CDR3 nucleotides: TGCAGCGTTGAAGGACAGGCTAGCGGGGGGATGGTCTACGAGCAGTACTTC. Translating it yields CSVEGQASGGMVYEQYF.

V and J are TRBV5-4 and TRBJ2-5; maybe TRBD1 (5 bases). CDR3 size: 14 residues. Germline CDR1 is SGHNT and CDR2 is YYREEE (reference sequence). The V end lost 3 bases, the J end lost 5 bases, and 14 bases lay between the germline ends. The CDR3 protein is CASSSKRGRETQYF. CDR3 DNA: TGTGCCAGCAGCTCAAAAAGGGGCCGGGAGACCCAGTACTTC.

The chain uses TRBV21-1 and TRBJ2-7; the table's D call TRBD2 went unverified against the DNA. TRBV21-1 is shown as a pseudogene. The CDR3 runs 10 residues. This chain's CDR3 is CASKGGGPYF. CDR3 DNA: TGTGCCAGCAAAGGGGGGGGGCCGTACTTC.

The chain is built from TRBV6-1 and TRBJ2-3, with 7 bases fitting TRBD2. The CDR3 is 14 residues long. The V gene end was trimmed by 0 bases and the J gene end by 4 bases; junction bases not matched to a gene: 1. CDR1 and CDR2 (germline): MNHNS, SASEGT. The CDR3: CASSEAGGSDTQYF. The DNA for the CDR3 is TGTGCCAGCAGTGAAGCGGGGGGGTCAGATACGCAGTATTTT.

The chain uses TRBV15 and TRBJ1-2; D might be TRBD1 (5 bases). The CDR3 covers 15 residues. Trimming took 1 base from V and 8 from J, leaving 17 bases between them. Germline values: CDR1 LNHNV, CDR2 YYDKDF (reference sequence). CDR3 DNA sequence: TGTGCCACCAGCAGAGGGGGCAGGTCCATAGAGGGCTACACCTTC. It translates to CATSRGGRSIEGYTF.

This clone was counted a single time. This chain uses TRBV29-1 with TRBJ1-2; D ambiguous. Trimming took off 2 bases at V and 9 bases at J, with 7 bases between the two ends. CDR3 length equals 10 residues. CDR1 is SQVTM, CDR2 ANQGSEA, per germline. The CDR3 here is CSVEQTSYTF. CDR3 in DNA: TGCAGCGTTGAACAGACAAGCTACACCTTC.

The chain combines TRBV10-1 with TRBJ2-3, with 13 bases identical to TRBD2. This CDR3 has 17 residues. Losses at the gene ends were 4 bases for V and 4 bases for J; bases not matched to a gene: 8. Germline V gene sequence: CDR1 WNHNN, CDR2 SYGVQD (reference sequence). The CDR3: CASSGPGTSGVADTQYF. CDR3 in DNA: TGCGCCAGCAGTGGCCCGGGGACTAGCGGGGTCGCAGATACGCAGTATTTT.

The rearrangement joins TRBV5-6 to TRBJ1-2; TRBD1 might be the D (6 bases). This CDR3 has 13 amino acids. V lost 7 bases and J lost 1, with 11 bases in between. Germline CDR1 SGHDT, CDR2 YYEEEE. The CDR3, as DNA: TGTGCCAGCCTTATCAGGGGTAACTATGGCTACACCTTC. Protein: CASLIRGNYGYTF.

The chain couples TRBV9 to TRBJ2-5, with 16 bases matching TRBD2. CDR3 length: 17 residues. The trim removed 3 bases at V and 1 base at J, leaving 3 bases unmatched. Germline V CDR1 and CDR2: SGDLS, YYNGEE. CDR3 sequence reads: CASSAGTSGGVQETQYF. CDR3 bases: TGTGCCAGCAGCGCCGGGACTAGCGGGGGGGTCCAAGAGACCCAGTACTTC.

V is TRBV24-1 and J is TRBJ2-7; 10 bases match TRBD1. J gave up 2 bases and V 8 bases, and 23 bases lay outside the gene matches. Germline V CDR1 and CDR2: KGHDR, SFDVKD. The CDR3 is made up of 20 amino acids. The CDR3 DNA reads as TGTGCCACCACCCCGACAGGGGGCCTTAAGAGAGGGAGTCTTACCTACGAGCAGTACTTC. This codes for CATTPTGGLKRGSLTYEQYF.

V gene TRBV6-5 combines with J gene TRBJ1-1; possibly TRBD1 for D (5 bases). The CDR3 is 15 amino acids. V was shortened by 2 bases and J by 2 bases, with 12 bases between the two germline ends. The V gene's germline CDR1 is MNHEY and CDR2 SVGAGI. The CDR3 loop reads CASSYARGINTEAFF. CDR3 DNA sequence: TGTGCCAGCAGTTACGCCCGGGGGATTAACACTGAAGCTTTCTTT.

The V gene is TRBV28, the J gene TRBJ2-1; TRBD2 matches at 8 bases. The CDR3 is made up of 13 amino acids. Germline loops: CDR1 MDHEN, CDR2 SYDVKM. The trim removed 7 bases at V and 5 bases at J, leaving 4 bases unmatched. The CDR3 region is CASMSGSHNEQFF. In nucleotides, the CDR3 is TGTGCCAGCATGAGCGGGAGCCACAATGAGCAGTTCTTC. The whole variable domain, filled in from reference TRBV28 and TRBJ2-1, reads DVKVTQSSRYLVKRTGEKVFLECVQDMDHENMFWYRQDPGLGLRLIYFSYDVKMKEKGDIPEGYSVSREKKERFSLILESASTNQTSMYLCASMSGSHNEQFFGPGTRLTVL.

The rearrangement joins TRBV4-2 to TRBJ1-3; D uncertain. Trimming left V 0 bases short and J 0 bases short, with 6 bases between. This CDR3 is 15 amino acids long. Germline assignment: CDR1 LGHNA and CDR2 YNFKEQ. The CDR3 DNA follows: TGTGCCAGCAGCCAAGATCGAGGCTCTGGAAACACCATATATTTT. Translating it yields CASSQDRGSGNTIYF.

V gene TRBV7-9 combines with J gene TRBJ2-7; tentatively, D is TRBD1 (5 bases). The CDR3 extends over 13 amino acids. The germline V and J ends were trimmed by 2 bases and 5 bases, with 10 bases remaining between them. The germline V gene encodes CDR1 SEHNR and CDR2 FQNEAQ (reference sequence). The DNA for the CDR3 is TGTGCCAGCAGCTTACGCAGGGTCGACGAGCAGTACTTC. The encoded protein is CASSLRRVDEQYF.

The V and J genes are TRBV6-4 and TRBJ2-3; D gene uncertain. Trimming took off 4 bases at V and 0 bases at J, with 5 bases between the two ends. Germline V gene data show CDR1 as MRHNA and CDR2 as SNTAGT. CDR3 length: 13 residues. CDR3 sequence: CASSVTSTDTQYF. The DNA for the CDR3 is TGTGCCAGCAGTGTGACTAGCACAGATACGCAGTATTTT.

V usage is TRBV27 and J usage is TRBJ1-1; D is uncertain. V was clipped by 5 bases and J by 5 bases, with 18 bases between them. Germline V CDR1 and CDR2: MNHEY, SMNVEV (reference sequence). The CDR3 is 15 amino acids. The DNA of the CDR3 is TGTGCCAGCAGTACCCCGAGAGGGAAGAGAACTGAAGCTTTCTTT. Amino acid sequence: CASSTPRGKRTEAFF.

This chain uses TRBV11-2 with TRBJ2-3; TRBD2 matches 7 bases. V lost 2 bases, J lost 2 bases, and 7 bases stayed unmatched. Per the germline V gene, CDR1 is SGHAT and CDR2 is FQNNGV. This CDR3 has 16 residues. The CDR3 region has the DNA TGTGCCAGCAGCTTATATTCAAGCGGGACCACAGATACGCAGTATTTT. It specifies CASSLYSSGTTDTQYF.

The chain uses TRBV9 and TRBJ2-3; TRBD2 might be the D (5 bases). CDR1 SGDLS and CDR2 YYNGEE come from the germline V gene. There are 15 residues in the CDR3. V was clipped by 0 bases and J by 0 bases, with 8 bases between them. The DNA for the CDR3 is TGTGCCAGCAGCGTAGAGAGCGGTAGCACAGATACGCAGTATTTT. It is translated as CASSVESGSTDTQYF.

The J gene is TRBJ1-1, the V gene TRBV5-1; TRBD1 agrees at 8 bases. Looked up from germline, CDR1 is SGHRS and CDR2 is YFSETQ. CDR3 length: 14 residues. Germline trimming cut 5 bases from V and 1 base from J; bases unmatched to any gene: 4. CDR3 region: CASSWTGWNTEAFF. The CDR3 DNA is TGCGCCAGCAGTTGGACAGGGTGGAACACTGAAGCTTTCTTT. Supplemented by reference TRBV5-1 and TRBJ1-1, the full variable domain reads KAGVTQTPRYLIKTRGQQVTLSCSPISGHRSVSWYQQTPGQGLQFLFEYFSETQRNKGNFPGRFSGRQFSNSRSEMNVSTLELGDSALYLCASSWTGWNTEAFFGQGTRLTVV.